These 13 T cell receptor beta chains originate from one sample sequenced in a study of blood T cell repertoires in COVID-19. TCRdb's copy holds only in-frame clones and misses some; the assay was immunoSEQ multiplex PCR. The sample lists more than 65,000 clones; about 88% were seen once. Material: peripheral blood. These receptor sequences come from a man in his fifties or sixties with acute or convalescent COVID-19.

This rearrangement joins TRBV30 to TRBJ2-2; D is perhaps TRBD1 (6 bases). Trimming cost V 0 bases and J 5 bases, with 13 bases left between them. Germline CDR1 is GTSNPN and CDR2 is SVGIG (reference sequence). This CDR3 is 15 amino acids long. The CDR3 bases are TGTGCCTGGAGTGTACGAGACAGGAAGACCGGGGAGCTGTTTTTT. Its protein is CAWSVRDRKTGELFF.

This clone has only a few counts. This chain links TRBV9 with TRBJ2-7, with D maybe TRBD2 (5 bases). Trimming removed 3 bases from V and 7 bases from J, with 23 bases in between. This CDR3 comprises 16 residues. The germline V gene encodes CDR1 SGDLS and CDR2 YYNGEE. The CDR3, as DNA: TGTGCCAGCAGCGGGACGGGAATAGTAGGTGGAGAAGAGCAGTACTTC. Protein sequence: CASSGTGIVGGEEQYF. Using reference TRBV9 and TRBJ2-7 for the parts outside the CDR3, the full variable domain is DSGVTQTPKHLITATGQRVTLRCSPRSGDLSVYWYQQSLDQGLQFLIQYYNGEERAKGNILERFSAQQFPDLHSELNLSSLELGDSALYFCASSGTGIVGGEEQYFGPGTRLTVT.

This CDR3 reads CAWSGGQGSNEQFF. CDR3 coding DNA: TGTGCCTGGAGTGGGGGACAGGGGAGCAATGAGCAGTTCTTC. The chain employs TRBV30 and TRBJ2-1; 10 bases are a match to TRBD1. Germline V gene lookup returns CDR1 GTSNPN and CDR2 SVGIG (reference sequence). The CDR3 has 14 residues. V lost 1 base, J lost 6 bases, and 3 bases stayed unmatched.

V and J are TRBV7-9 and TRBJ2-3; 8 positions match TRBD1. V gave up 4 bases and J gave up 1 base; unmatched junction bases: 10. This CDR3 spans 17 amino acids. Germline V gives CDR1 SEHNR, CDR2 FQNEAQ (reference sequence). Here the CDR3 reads CASSSTGGTMGTDTQYF. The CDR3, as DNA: TGTGCCAGCAGCTCTACAGGGGGGACCATGGGCACAGATACGCAGTATTTT. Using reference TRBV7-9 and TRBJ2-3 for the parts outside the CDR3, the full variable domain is DTGVSQNPRHKITKRGQNVTFRCDPISEHNRLYWYRQTLGQGPEFLTYFQNEAQLEKSRLLSDRFSAERPKGSFSTLEIQRTEQGDSAMYLCASSSTGGTMGTDTQYFGPGTRLTVL.

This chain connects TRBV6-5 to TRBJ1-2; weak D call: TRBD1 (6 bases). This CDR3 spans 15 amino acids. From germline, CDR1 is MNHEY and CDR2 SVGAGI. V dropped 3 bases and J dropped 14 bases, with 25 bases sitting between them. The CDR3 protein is CASSYKFGGGPAQTF. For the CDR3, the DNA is TGTGCCAGCAGTTATAAATTCGGCGGGGGGCCCGCCCAGACCTTC.

CDR3 residues: CASSLTGNSPLHF. The CDR3 DNA reads TGTGCCAGCAGCCTCACGGGGAATTCACCCCTCCACTTT. The chain employs TRBV7-8 and TRBJ1-6, with no clear D. This CDR3 is built from 13 residues. Trimming shortened V by 5 bases and J by 7 bases, and 9 bases separated the two germline ends. The germline gives CDR1 SGHVS, CDR2 FQNEAQ.

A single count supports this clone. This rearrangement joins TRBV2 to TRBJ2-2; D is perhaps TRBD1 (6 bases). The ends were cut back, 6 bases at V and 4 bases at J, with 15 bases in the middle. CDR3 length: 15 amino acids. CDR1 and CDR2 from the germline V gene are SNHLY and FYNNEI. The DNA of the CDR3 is TGTGCCAGCAGCGAACAGGGAAGACCCACCGGGGAGCTGTTTTTT. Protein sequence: CASSEQGRPTGELFF.

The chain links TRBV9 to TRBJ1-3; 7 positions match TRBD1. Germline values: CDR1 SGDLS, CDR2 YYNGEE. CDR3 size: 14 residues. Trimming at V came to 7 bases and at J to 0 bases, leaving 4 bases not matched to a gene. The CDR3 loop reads CASDRQGSGNTIYF. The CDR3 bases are TGTGCCAGCGACAGACAGGGCTCTGGAAACACCATATATTTT.

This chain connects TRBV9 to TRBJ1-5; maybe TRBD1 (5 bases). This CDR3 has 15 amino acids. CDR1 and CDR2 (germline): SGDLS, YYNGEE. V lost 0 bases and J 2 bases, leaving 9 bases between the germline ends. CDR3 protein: CASSVAGGGNQPQHF. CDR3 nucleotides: TGTGCCAGCAGCGTAGCCGGGGGTGGCAATCAGCCCCAGCATTTT.

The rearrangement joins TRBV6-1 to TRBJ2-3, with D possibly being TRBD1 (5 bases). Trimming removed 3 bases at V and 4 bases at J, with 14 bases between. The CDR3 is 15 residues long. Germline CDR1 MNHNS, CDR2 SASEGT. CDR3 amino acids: CASSEGTGAADTQYF. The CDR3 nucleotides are TGTGCCAGCAGTGAGGGCACAGGTGCTGCAGATACGCAGTATTTT.

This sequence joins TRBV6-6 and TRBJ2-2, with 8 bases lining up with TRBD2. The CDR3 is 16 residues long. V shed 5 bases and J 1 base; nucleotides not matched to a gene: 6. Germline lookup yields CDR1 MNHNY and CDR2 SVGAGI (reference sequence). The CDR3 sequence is CASSPGGARNTGELFF. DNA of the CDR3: TGTGCCAGCAGTCCCGGGGGGGCCCGGAACACCGGGGAGCTGTTTTTT.

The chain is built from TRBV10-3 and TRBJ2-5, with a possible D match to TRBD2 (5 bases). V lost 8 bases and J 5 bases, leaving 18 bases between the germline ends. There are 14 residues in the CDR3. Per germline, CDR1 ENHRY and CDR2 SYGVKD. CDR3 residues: CAIGRTGLGETQYF. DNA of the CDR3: TGTGCCATCGGTCGGACTGGGCTCGGGGAGACCCAGTACTTC.

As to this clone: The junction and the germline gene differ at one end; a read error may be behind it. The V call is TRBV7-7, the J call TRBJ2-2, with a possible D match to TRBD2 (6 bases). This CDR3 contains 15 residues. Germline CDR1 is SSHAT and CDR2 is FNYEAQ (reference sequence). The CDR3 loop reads CASSSLAGGTGELFF. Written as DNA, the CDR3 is TGTGCTAGCAGCTCACTAGCTGGGGGGACCGGGGAGCTGTTTTTT.